The clone carrying this TCR beta chain was seen only a few times. This entry comes from a study of T-cell reconstitution after alpha-beta-depleted transplantation in children. The V and J ends lost 5 bases and 0 bases respectively, with 8 bases between them. CDR3 length: 13 residues. Germline V gives CDR1 SGHRS, CDR2 YFSETQ. It was with unique molecular identifiers that the TCRbeta library was prepared. TCRdb redid the calling of the PCR reads with MiXCR, one entry per CDR3 protein. The table records some 350,000 distinct CDR3 sequences, approximately 10% of them present only once. This clonotype originated in a human donor who donated a stem cell graft to a child with acute lymphoblastic leukemia. The V and J genes are TRBV5-1 and TRBJ2-5; possible D gene TRBD2, 5 bases. Sample: PBMCs from the stem cell graft donor, taken from the stem cell graft. CDR3 protein: CASSRGYQETQYF. The DNA for the CDR3 is TGCGCCAGCAGTAGAGGGTACCAAGAGACCCAGTACTTC. The complete variable domain, with remaining parts taken from reference TRBV5-1 and TRBJ2-5, reads KAGVTQTPRYLIKTRGQQVTLSCSPISGHRSVSWYQQTPGQGLQFLFEYFSETQRNKGNFPGRFSGRQFSNSRSEMNVSTLELGDSALYLCASSRGYQETQYFGPGTRLLVL.